This paragraph covers one T cell receptor beta chain sequence. The antigen is undetermined. Generated by immunoSEQ multiplex PCR, the TCRdb table keeps only in-frame clones and is missing some. The top ten clones hold over 0.2% of a sample with roughly 810,000 clones, 96% of them seen once. CD45RO-negative CD8 cells positively selected for CCR7 made up the naive population, which excluded terminally differentiated effector memory CD45RA+ cells. Donors, healthy HIV-negative adults, lacked recent acute infections or vaccinations. There were only Caucasian adults among the donors, and all lived in Nashville, Tennessee. The sample is drawn from a study of shared clonotypes between healthy human individuals. General study findings and limits: In the sorted subsets, rarefaction showed sequencing was incomplete despite large depth. Generation probabilities of non-shared clonotypes were lower (relative to those shared by all four donors).

The CDR3 totals 17 residues. J was trimmed by 0 bases and V by 4 bases; bases with no gene match: 11. CDR1 is SEHNR and CDR2 is FQNEAQ in the germline V gene (reference sequence). The receptor's source is a young man in good health. The chain combines TRBV7-9 with TRBJ2-7, with TRBD1 identical over 8 bases. The material sequenced was naive CD8+ T cells sorted from blood. As DNA, the CDR3 is TGTGCCAGCAGCTCCACCCTATCCGGGACAGGCTCCTACGAGCAGTACTTC. Residues: CASSSTLSGTGSYEQYF.